The 6 T cell receptor beta chains given below trace back to one sample, sequenced in a study of blood T cell repertoires in COVID-19 (TCRdb year 2020). The library was made by the immunoSEQ multiplex PCR assay. The table was pulled from immuneACCESS by TCRdb, which kept in-frame rearrangements only. Such tables lose some clones; where checked, under half of the loss comes from unresolved V genes, and the rest has no known cause. Here the sample has about 200,000 clones; around 85% occur a single time. About 2% of the sample is in the top ten clones. Specimen: peripheral blood. These TCRs come from a woman in her forties or fifties with acute or convalescent COVID-19.

This clone was observed a few times. This rearrangement joins TRBV2 to TRBJ2-1; weak D call: TRBD1 (6 bases). Trimming stripped 4 bases from V and 4 bases from J, with 14 bases between. The CDR3 extends over 15 amino acids. Germline CDR1 and CDR2: SNHLY and FYNNEI. The CDR3 sequence: CASSVGQLLYNEQFF. Written as DNA, the CDR3 is TGTGCCAGCAGTGTTGGACAGCTTTTATACAATGAGCAGTTCTTC.

The genes are TRBV4-3 and TRBJ1-4; maybe TRBD1 (6 bases). The CDR3 covers 13 residues. V gave up 5 bases and J gave up 4 bases, with 8 bases separating them. Germline-derived CDR1 and CDR2 are LGHNA and YSLEER. The CDR3 reads CASSGGINEKLFF. As DNA, the CDR3 is TGCGCCAGCAGCGGGGGCATTAATGAAAAACTGTTTTTT.

The rearrangement uses TRBV19 and TRBJ2-1, with a tentative D call TRBD1 (5 bases). Between the trimmed V and J ends, which lost 4 bases and 5 bases, there was a span of 6 bases. This CDR3 is 12 amino acids long. CDR1 and CDR2 from the germline V gene are LNHDA and SQIVND (reference sequence). The CDR3 coding sequence is TGTGCCAGTAGTAGGACAAACAATGAGCAGTTCTTC. This gives the protein CASSRTNNEQFF.

V usage is TRBV5-1 and J usage is TRBJ2-7; 7 positions agree with TRBD2. Germline-derived CDR1 and CDR2 are SGHRS and YFSETQ. Losses at the gene ends were 1 base for V and 7 bases for J; bases not matched to a gene: 11. The CDR3 consists of 15 residues. DNA of the CDR3: TGCGCCAGCAGCTTGCTGGTAGCGGGTAACGGGGAGCAGTACTTC. Amino acid sequence: CASSLLVAGNGEQYF.

The chain joins TRBV19 to TRBJ1-2, with TRBD1 as a possible D gene (5 bases). Trimming took off 7 bases at V and 7 bases at J, with 16 bases between the two ends. Per the germline V gene, CDR1 is LNHDA and CDR2 is SQIVND (reference sequence). The CDR3 length is 13 residues. The CDR3 sequence: CASNSHTRGGYTF. In DNA, the CDR3 is TGTGCCAGTAATAGTCACACAAGGGGTGGCTACACCTTC. The full variable domain, completed using reference TRBV19 and TRBJ1-2, is DGGITQSPKYLFRKEGQNVTLSCEQNLNHDAMYWYRQDPGQGLRLIYYSQIVNDFQKGDIAEGYSVSREKKESFPLTVTSAQKNPTAFYLCASNSHTRGGYTFGSGTRLTVV.

This chain connects TRBV5-8 to TRBJ1-5; D perhaps matches TRBD1 (6 bases). The ends were cut back, 7 bases at V and 0 bases at J, with 8 bases in the middle. The germline V gene has CDR1 SGHTS and CDR2 YDEGEE. The CDR3 sequence is 13 residues long. CDR3 amino acids: CASGQNSNQPQHF. The CDR3 DNA reads as TGTGCCAGCGGACAGAATAGCAATCAGCCCCAGCATTTT.